This T cell receptor (beta chain) was recorded in a study of shared clonotypes between healthy human individuals. The donors, all of them Caucasian adults, lived in Nashville, Tennessee. The length of the CDR3 is 16 residues. Germline V lookup: CDR1 SEHNR, CDR2 FQNEAQ (reference sequence). V was pared by 5 bases and J by 0 bases, with 17 bases between. Per the study methods: Filtering was not the same, since immunoSEQ gave junction-only sequences without quality scores. Measured with immunoSEQ multiplex PCR; TCRdb has only the in-frame clones, and not every one. Clonal size and the V and J genes are those of that table, whereas D and trimming came from the DNA. Among approximately 440,000 clones listed, about 74% were seen once.

The rearrangement links TRBV7-9 to TRBJ2-7; D is perhaps TRBD2 (6 bases). The sequenced material came from PBMCs. The TCR sequence derives from a woman aged 40 to 55 in good health. Some clones in this sample may be carry-over from other donors' samples. CDR3 in DNA: TGTGCCAGCAGCGCGGGACGGGCCTCGAGCTCCTACGAGCAGTACTTC. This sequence encodes CASSAGRASSSYEQYF.